This record covers a single T cell receptor beta chain. Its antigen is still unknown. Assay: immunoSEQ multiplex PCR; the TCRdb copy retains only in-frame clones and omits some. The sample holds approximately 140,000 clones, around 90% seen once. The data stem from a study of T cell responses to AZD1222 COVID-19 vaccine. Study results and limitations: Regions 160-218 and 743-854 dominated among vaccine-associated CD4 TCRs spanning spike.

The V gene's germline CDR1 is SGHNT and CDR2 YENEEA. Trimming took 5 bases from V and 0 from J, leaving 8 bases between them. The CDR3 has 14 amino acids. The clonotype comes from an adult in good health. The chain joins TRBV11-3 to TRBJ2-1; D uncertain. Specimen: peripheral blood, collected on day 0 of AZD1222 vaccination. CDR3 protein: CASSLLSSYNEQFF. For the CDR3, the DNA is TGTGCCAGCAGCCTCCTCAGCTCCTACAATGAGCAGTTCTTC.